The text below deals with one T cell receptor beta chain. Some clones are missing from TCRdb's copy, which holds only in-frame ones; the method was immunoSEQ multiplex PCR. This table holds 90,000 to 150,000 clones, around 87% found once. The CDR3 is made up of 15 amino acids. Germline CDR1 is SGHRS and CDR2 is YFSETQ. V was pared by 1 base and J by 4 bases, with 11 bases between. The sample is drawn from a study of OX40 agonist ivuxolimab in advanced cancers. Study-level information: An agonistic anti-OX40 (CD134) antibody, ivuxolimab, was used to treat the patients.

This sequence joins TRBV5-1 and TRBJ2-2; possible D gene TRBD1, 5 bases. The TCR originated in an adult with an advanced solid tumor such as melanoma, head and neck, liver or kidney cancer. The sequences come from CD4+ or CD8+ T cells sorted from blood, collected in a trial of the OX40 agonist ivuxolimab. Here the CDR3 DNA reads TGCGCCAGCAGCTTGACCACAGGAACCACCGGGGAGCTGTTTTTT. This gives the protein CASSLTTGTTGELFF.